One and the same sample provided the 27 T cell receptor beta chains below, sequenced in a study of blood T cells in healthy people across ages. Primers used in a second PCR of about 7 to 12 cycles were a sample-barcoded 5' primer and a J-beta primer mix. TCRdb called the 5' RACE reads again in MiXCR, with one record for every CDR3 protein. The table includes approximately 490,000 distinct CDR3 sequences, nearly 25% detected once. This sample was shared with a second study, whose subject was T cells of mothers and their children.

The sequenced sample consisted of blood. The receptors stem from a boy younger than 18 in good health.

V and J are TRBV14 and TRBJ2-1; 10 nucleotides align to TRBD2. The length of the CDR3 is 18 residues. The V segment lost 0 bases and the J segment 7 bases; nucleotides outside the gene matches: 12. Germline V lookup: CDR1 SGHDN, CDR2 FVKESK. CDR3 bases: TGTGCCAGCAGCCAAGAACCAGCGGGAGGGCCGGGGGGGAATGAGCAGTTCTTC. It codes for CASSQEPAGGPGGNEQFF.

This clonotype has just one count. This rearrangement joins TRBV29-1 to TRBJ2-4, with D possibly matching TRBD2 (6 bases). V lost 3 bases, J lost 2 bases, and 11 bases lay in between. Germline CDR1 reads SQVTM; CDR2 reads ANQGSEA. The CDR3 extends over 14 amino acids. CDR3 nucleotide sequence: TGCAGCGTTGATTCCGCGGGGTCCAAAAACATTCAGTACTTC. This codes for CSVDSAGSKNIQYF.

The V call is TRBV5-5, the J call TRBJ2-2; D is perhaps TRBD1 (6 bases). The CDR3 extends over 16 amino acids. Per the germline V gene, CDR1 is SGHKS and CDR2 is YYEKEE (reference sequence). V lost 1 base to trimming and J lost 9 bases, with 19 bases between them. CDR3 sequence: CASSLLSTGFGWELFF. The CDR3 region has the DNA TGTGCCAGCAGCTTGCTCTCTACAGGGTTTGGGTGGGAGCTGTTTTTT.

V is TRBV10-3 and J is TRBJ2-3, with D perhaps being TRBD1 or TRBD2 (6 bases each). The V gene's germline CDR1 is ENHRY and CDR2 SYGVKD. This CDR3 contains 13 residues. The V gene lost 3 bases and the J gene lost 6 bases, with 10 bases spanning the gap. The CDR3 DNA sequence: TGTGCCATCAGTGACTTCGGGGGCGATACGCAGTATTTT. Translated: CAISDFGGDTQYF.

This clonotype has just a few counts. The gene calls are TRBV6-5 and TRBJ2-7, with 11 bases that match TRBD2. Germline values: CDR1 MNHEY, CDR2 SVGAGI. V was pared by 6 bases and J by 2 bases, with 3 bases of the junction left unmatched. The CDR3 is 14 amino acids. CDR3 sequence: CASRSSGRAYEQYF. The CDR3 DNA sequence: TGTGCCAGCAGGAGTAGCGGGAGGGCCTACGAGCAGTACTTC.

The chain is built from TRBV19 and TRBJ1-1, with a weak D call TRBD1 (6 bases). The CDR3 has 12 amino acids. Germline V gives CDR1 LNHDA, CDR2 SQIVND (reference sequence). The V end was cut by 7 bases, the J end by 6 bases, with 12 bases between. CDR3 coding DNA: TGTGCCAGTAACGTTGAGGGGGCTGAAGCTTTCTTT. Encoded protein: CASNVEGAEAFF.

The chain couples TRBV20-1 to TRBJ1-2, with 7 bases identical to TRBD1. V was pared by 3 bases and J by 2 bases, with 3 bases of the junction left unmatched. Germline CDR1 DFQATT, CDR2 SNEGSKA (reference sequence). The CDR3 loop spans 13 amino acids. CDR3 nucleotide sequence: TGCAGTGCTAGCAGGGGGGACAACTATGGCTACACCTTC. Encoded protein: CSASRGDNYGYTF.

There are a few counts of this clonotype. This rearrangement joins TRBV21-1 to TRBJ1-3; TRBD1 reflects the table's D call only, with no check against the DNA. TRBV21-1 is labeled a pseudogene. The CDR3 runs 15 residues. The CDR3 is CASTRAGQGLNTIYF. CDR3 DNA sequence: TGTGCCAGCACCAGAGCAGGACAGGGCTTAAACACCATATATTTT.

The V gene is TRBV5-5, the J gene TRBJ2-3, with a tentative D call TRBD1 (5 bases). Germline V gene sequence: CDR1 SGHKS, CDR2 YYEKEE (reference sequence). Trimming removed 2 bases at V and 0 bases at J, with 13 bases between. The CDR3 runs 16 residues. The DNA of the CDR3 is TGTGCCAGCAGCTTCCAGACAGCACATAGCACAGATACGCAGTATTTT. Amino acid sequence: CASSFQTAHSTDTQYF.

The gene calls are TRBV11-1 and TRBJ1-1; D may be TRBD1 (6 bases). CDR1 and CDR2 (germline): SGHAT, FQDESV (reference sequence). This CDR3 has 15 residues. Trimming took 3 bases from V and 0 from J, leaving 11 bases between them. The CDR3 coding sequence is TGTGCCAGCAGCTTGAACAGGGTCATGAACACTGAAGCTTTCTTT. This gives the protein CASSLNRVMNTEAFF.

This chain connects TRBV24-1 to TRBJ2-3; D may be TRBD2 (5 bases). Germline V CDR1 and CDR2: KGHDR, SFDVKD. V gave up 3 bases and J gave up 6 bases, with 9 bases separating them. The CDR3 loop spans 13 amino acids. CDR3 nucleotides: TGTGCCACCAGTGATCTTATAGCGGATACGCAGTATTTT. Translated, it gives CATSDLIADTQYF.

In this sample, this clonotype turned up a few times. J is TRBJ2-5 and V is TRBV2; D gene uncertain. This CDR3 spans 13 amino acids. Germline CDR1 is SNHLY and CDR2 is FYNNEI. V was clipped by 3 bases and J by 0 bases, with 5 bases between them. The CDR3 DNA reads as TGTGCCAGCAGTGAGAGCCACCAAGAGACCCAGTACTTC. Amino acids: CASSESHQETQYF.

The rearrangement joins TRBV6-5 to TRBJ2-7; 11 nucleotides agree with TRBD2. The CDR3 runs to 15 residues. Looked up from germline, CDR1 is MNHEY and CDR2 is SVGAGI. V was clipped by 6 bases and J by 4 bases; unmatched bases: 8. The CDR3, as DNA: TGTGCCAGCAGCCAACTAGCGGGAGATGCTTACGAGCAGTACTTC. Its translation: CASSQLAGDAYEQYF.

This rearrangement joins TRBV12-3 or TRBV12-4 to TRBJ1-2; 7 bases align to TRBD1. The CDR3 contains 15 residues. V lost 6 bases, J lost 0 bases, and 7 bases stayed unmatched. The CDR3 DNA reads as TGTGCCAGCAGCCGAGGGACAGCCTCTAACTATGGCTACACCTTC. Amino acids: CASSRGTASNYGYTF.

This rearrangement joins TRBV20-1 to TRBJ1-1; perhaps TRBD1 as D (5 bases). The V end lost 8 bases, the J end lost 0 bases, and 19 bases lay between the germline ends. The V gene's germline CDR1 is DFQATT and CDR2 SNEGSKA (reference sequence). This CDR3 contains 15 residues. The CDR3 region is CSFPGGEGVNTEAFF. The CDR3 nucleotides read TGCAGTTTCCCCGGGGGGGAGGGAGTGAACACTGAAGCTTTCTTT.

The chain carries TRBV27 and TRBJ2-7; 9 nucleotides line up with TRBD1. The length of the CDR3 is 15 residues. The germline gives CDR1 MNHEY, CDR2 SMNVEV (reference sequence). V was clipped by 6 bases and J by 4 bases; unmatched bases: 10. DNA for the CDR3: TGTGCCAGCAGGACCGGGGGACAGGGCATTTACGAGCAGTACTTC. As protein: CASRTGGQGIYEQYF.

This rearrangement joins TRBV6-5 to TRBJ1-2; no firm D call. From germline, CDR1 is MNHEY and CDR2 SVGAGI. The V end was cut by 2 bases, the J end by 4 bases, with 14 bases between. This CDR3 region has 15 residues. For the CDR3, the DNA is TGTGCCAGCAGTTACACTATTGAGGGCCCCTATGGCTACACCTTC. This encodes CASSYTIEGPYGYTF.

The rearrangement joins TRBV6-5 to TRBJ1-1; maybe TRBD1 (5 bases). V was cut by 6 bases and J by 0 bases, with 11 bases left in between. Germline assignment: CDR1 MNHEY and CDR2 SVGAGI. The CDR3 loop spans 14 amino acids. CDR3 protein: CASSPTVMNTEAFF. The CDR3 DNA reads as TGTGCCAGCAGCCCGACAGTTATGAACACTGAAGCTTTCTTT.

This clonotype occurred many times. The chain links TRBV6-2 or TRBV6-3 to TRBJ2-4; D is uncertain. Trimming shortened V by 0 bases and J by 2 bases, and 14 bases separated the two germline ends. Germline V gene sequence: CDR1 MNHEY, CDR2 SVGEGT. This CDR3 spans 17 amino acids. CDR3 DNA: TGTGCCAGCAGTTACTCCAAGGAACCGTTTACCAAAAACATTCAGTACTTC. It translates to CASSYSKEPFTKNIQYF.

The chain links TRBV7-6 to TRBJ2-5, with a tentative D call TRBD2 (7 bases). Trimming took off 1 base at V and 5 bases at J, with 17 bases between the two ends. Per the germline V gene, CDR1 is SGHVS and CDR2 is FNYEAQ. This CDR3 region has 16 residues. This CDR3 reads CASSLVAGADVETQYF. CDR3 bases: TGTGCCAGCAGCTTAGTTGCGGGGGCGGACGTGGAGACCCAGTACTTC.

This clonotype was seen a few times. This chain joins TRBV5-6 and TRBJ1-1, with TRBD1 identical over 7 bases. V shed 3 bases, J shed 0 bases, and the junction held 11 bases outside the gene matches. CDR1 is SGHDT and CDR2 is YYEEEE in the germline V gene. The CDR3 runs 17 residues. The CDR3 reads CASSWGQNLHMNTEAFF. The CDR3 DNA sequence: TGTGCCAGCAGCTGGGGACAGAATCTACACATGAACACTGAAGCTTTCTTT.

This rearrangement joins TRBV28 to TRBJ2-7; 9 nucleotides match TRBD2. The germline CDR1 and CDR2 sequences are MDHEN and SYDVKM. V was pared by 6 bases and J by 7 bases, with 19 bases of the junction left unmatched. The CDR3 has 17 residues. The CDR3 DNA is TGTGCCAGCAGCCAGACGGAAATAGCGGGAGCCCGGGAGGAGCAGTACTTC. Translating it yields CASSQTEIAGAREEQYF.

The table lists this clonotype with a few counts. V usage is TRBV18 and J usage is TRBJ1-2, with 9 bases identical to TRBD1. The junction had 7 bases not matched to a gene; V was cut back by 4 bases and J by 7 bases. Germline-derived CDR1 and CDR2 are KGHSH and LQKENI. This CDR3 spans 14 amino acids. CDR3 in amino acids: CASSQDRGRSGYTF. CDR3 bases: TGTGCCAGCTCACAGGACAGGGGAAGAAGTGGCTACACCTTC.

The chain links TRBV12-3 or TRBV12-4 to TRBJ1-1, with a tentative D call TRBD1 (5 bases). The CDR3 extends over 15 amino acids. Trimming took 2 bases from V and 3 from J, leaving 13 bases between them. This CDR3 is CASSLQGGKDTEAFF. The CDR3, as DNA: TGTGCCAGCAGTTTACAGGGAGGTAAGGACACTGAAGCTTTCTTT.

This sequence joins TRBV29-1 and TRBJ1-5, with D tentatively TRBD1 (5 bases). Trimming left V 3 bases short and J 9 bases short, with 9 bases between. CDR1 SQVTM and CDR2 ANQGSEA come from the germline V gene. The CDR3 runs to 11 residues. CDR3 amino acids: CSVDREAPQHF. The DNA for the CDR3 is TGCAGCGTTGACAGGGAGGCGCCCCAGCATTTT.

The J gene is TRBJ2-1, the V gene TRBV2; possibly TRBD1 or TRBD2 for D (6 bases each). V gave up 7 bases and J gave up 0 bases, with 16 bases separating them. Germline V CDR1 and CDR2: SNHLY, FYNNEI. The CDR3 spans 16 residues. The CDR3 DNA follows: TGTGCCAGCATTGGGGGGTGGGGGGCCTCCTACAATGAGCAGTTCTTC. Protein product: CASIGGWGASYNEQFF.

The rearrangement uses TRBV27 and TRBJ2-7; the D gene is possibly TRBD1 (6 bases). The CDR3 has 15 amino acids. Germline CDR1 reads MNHEY; CDR2 reads SMNVEV (reference sequence). Trimming stripped 4 bases from V and 7 bases from J, with 20 bases between. The CDR3 nucleotides are TGTGCCAGCAGTTCGACAGGCTCCCTAGCTAGGGAGCAGTACTTC. Its translation: CASSSTGSLAREQYF.